A single sample gave rise to the 8 T cell receptor beta chains below, sequenced in a study of PD-L1 blockade in urothelial cancer. Repertoires were generated with immunoSEQ multiplex PCR, while TCRdb's copy carries only in-frame clones and drops some. In the table there are approximately 46,000 clones, 70% to 90% of which are singletons. The sequencing used PBMCs, collected around atezolizumab (anti-PD-L1) treatment. The receptors derive from a man in his sixties with urothelial cancer.

The chain combines TRBV5-6 with TRBJ1-2; weak D call: TRBD1 (5 bases). V was cut by 4 bases and J by 4 bases, with 8 bases left in between. The CDR3 sequence is 12 residues long. Looked up from germline, CDR1 is SGHDT and CDR2 is YYEEEE. The chain's CDR3 is CASSLDSYGYTF. The CDR3 DNA reads as TGTGCCAGCAGCCTTGACAGCTATGGCTACACCTTC.

In nucleotides, the CDR3 is TGTGCCAGCAGCTTAGGGAATATAGGGGGCTCGTTGGCTTTCTTT. Amino acids: CASSLGNIGGSLAFF. V and J are TRBV7-8 and TRBJ1-1; 7 bases agree with TRBD1. V lost 1 base to trimming and J lost 11 bases; unmatched junction nucleotides: 13. The length of the CDR3 is 15 residues. CDR1 and CDR2 from the germline V gene are SGHVS and FQNEAQ. Variable domain in full (rest from reference TRBV7-8 and TRBJ1-1): GAGVSQSPRYKVAKRGQDVALRCDPISGHVSLFWYQQALGQGPEFLTYFQNEAQLDKSGLPSDRFFAERPEGSVSTLKIQRTQQEDSAVYLCASSLGNIGGSLAFFGQGTRLTVV.

The rearrangement links TRBV5-1 to TRBJ1-5, with a possible D match to TRBD1 (5 bases). V gave up 0 bases and J gave up 9 bases, with 13 bases separating them. The CDR3 has 14 amino acids. CDR1 is SGHRS, CDR2 YFSETQ, per germline. DNA for the CDR3: TGCGCCAGCAGCTTGGTGGCAGGGCAGTGGCCCCAGCATTTT. It specifies CASSLVAGQWPQHF. Complete variable domain (other parts from reference TRBV5-1 and TRBJ1-5): KAGVTQTPRYLIKTRGQQVTLSCSPISGHRSVSWYQQTPGQGLQFLFEYFSETQRNKGNFPGRFSGRQFSNSRSEMNVSTLELGDSALYLCASSLVAGQWPQHFGDGTRLSIL.

J is TRBJ2-7 and V is TRBV7-6; tentatively, D is TRBD1 (6 bases). In germline, CDR1 is SGHVS, CDR2 FNYEAQ. Trimming shortened V by 5 bases and J by 4 bases, and 18 bases separated the two germline ends. The CDR3 consists of 15 residues. The CDR3: CASSLQTGSQYEQYF. CDR3 DNA: TGTGCCAGCAGCCTCCAAACAGGGTCCCAGTACGAGCAGTACTTC.

The V call is TRBV29-1, the J call TRBJ1-1; D is unresolved. The CDR3 consists of 11 residues. Germline CDR1 SQVTM, CDR2 ANQGSEA. Trimming pared 7 bases from V and 1 base from J, leaving 7 bases between. This CDR3 reads CSADRNTEAFF. CDR3 nucleotides: TGCAGCGCTGACCGGAACACTGAAGCTTTCTTT.

The chain employs TRBV2 and TRBJ1-5; 7 bases match TRBD1. Germline CDR1 reads SNHLY; CDR2 reads FYNNEI. The CDR3 spans 15 residues. V trimming: 5 bases; J trimming: 4 bases; junction bases outside the gene matches: 8. This CDR3 reads CASSNTGTENQPQHF. The CDR3 DNA follows: TGTGCCAGCAGTAATACCGGGACAGAAAATCAGCCCCAGCATTTT.

The chain carries TRBV10-2 and TRBJ2-3, with D hard to call. The CDR3 runs to 15 residues. Germline lookup yields CDR1 WSHSY and CDR2 SAAADI. Trimming cost V 0 bases and J 2 bases, with 9 bases left between them. DNA of the CDR3: TGCGCCAGCAGTGAGTCGACTCTCCTCACAGATACGCAGTATTTT. This codes for CASSESTLLTDTQYF.

The chain uses TRBV30 and TRBJ2-3; weak D call: TRBD2 (6 bases). The CDR3 has 14 amino acids. Trimming took off 4 bases at V and 1 base at J, with 12 bases between the two ends. Per the germline V gene, CDR1 is GTSNPN and CDR2 is SVGIG (reference sequence). CDR3 region: CAWNWGDGTDTQYF. CDR3 sequence (DNA): TGTGCCTGGAATTGGGGGGATGGCACAGATACGCAGTATTTT.